The present T cell receptor (beta chain) was sequenced within a study of cytomegalovirus exposure and HLA in healthy donors. 13 Jbeta primers and 60 Vbeta primers were used for the PCR. Clones were read by immunoSEQ multiplex PCR, and TCRdb kept only the in-frame ones, dropping some. The sample holds approximately 220,000 clones; over 80% are singletons and the top ten take roughly 0.7%. Of note for this clone: The antigen is not known.

Germline CDR1 reads SGHNT; CDR2 reads YYREEE (reference sequence). This CDR3 contains 13 residues. V dropped 0 bases and J dropped 3 bases, with 4 bases sitting between them. Study findings and constraints: A later analysis linked some 17,000 TCR beta sequences to HLA alleles at 0.05 false discovery rate. It was confirmed in vitro that three of the CMV-associated chains were specific for CMV antigens.

The V call is TRBV5-4, the J call TRBJ2-1; D ambiguous. The specimen sequenced was PBMCs. The sequence derives from a boy between 2 and 10 years old in good health and CMV-seronegative. CDR3: CASSLDSYNEQFF. CDR3 nucleotides: TGTGCCAGCAGCTTGGACAGCTACAATGAGCAGTTCTTC.